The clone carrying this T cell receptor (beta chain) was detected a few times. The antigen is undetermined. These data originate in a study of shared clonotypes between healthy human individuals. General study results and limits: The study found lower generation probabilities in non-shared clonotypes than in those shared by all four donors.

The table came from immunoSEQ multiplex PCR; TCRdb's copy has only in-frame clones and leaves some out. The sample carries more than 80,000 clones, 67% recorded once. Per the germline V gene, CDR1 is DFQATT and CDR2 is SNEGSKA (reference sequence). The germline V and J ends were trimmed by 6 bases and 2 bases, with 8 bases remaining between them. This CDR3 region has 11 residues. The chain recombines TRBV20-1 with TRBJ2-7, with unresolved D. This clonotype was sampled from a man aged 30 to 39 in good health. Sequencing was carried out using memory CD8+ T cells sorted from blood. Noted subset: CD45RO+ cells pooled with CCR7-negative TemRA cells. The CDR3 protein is CSAVGTYEQYF. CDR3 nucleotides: TGCAGTGCCGTGGGGACCTACGAGCAGTACTTC.